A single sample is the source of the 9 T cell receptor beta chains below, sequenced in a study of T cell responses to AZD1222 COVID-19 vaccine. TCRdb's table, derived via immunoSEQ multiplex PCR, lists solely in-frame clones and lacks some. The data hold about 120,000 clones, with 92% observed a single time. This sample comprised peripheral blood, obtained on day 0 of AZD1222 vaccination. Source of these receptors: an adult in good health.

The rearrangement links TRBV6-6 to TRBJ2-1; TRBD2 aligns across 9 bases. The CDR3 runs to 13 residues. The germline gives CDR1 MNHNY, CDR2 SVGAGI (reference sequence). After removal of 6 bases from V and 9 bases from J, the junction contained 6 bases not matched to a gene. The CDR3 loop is CASSVAGVAEQFF. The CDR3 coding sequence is TGTGCCAGCAGCGTAGCGGGAGTTGCTGAGCAGTTCTTC.

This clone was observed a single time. This chain's CDR3 is CAGDVGDSPLHF. CDR3 nucleotides: TGCGCCGGAGACGTGGGGGATTCACCCCTCCACTTT. This chain links TRBV23-1 with TRBJ1-6, with D possibly TRBD1 on 5 matching bases. TRBV23-1 is treated as an ORF (open reading frame) with a function not yet certain. This CDR3 region has 12 residues. V lost 11 bases and J 8 bases, leaving 13 bases between the germline ends.

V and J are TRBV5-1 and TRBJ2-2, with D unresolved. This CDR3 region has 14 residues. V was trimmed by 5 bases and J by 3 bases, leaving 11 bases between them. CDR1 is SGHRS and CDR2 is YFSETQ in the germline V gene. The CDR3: CASRGGSDTGELFF. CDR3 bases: TGCGCCAGCAGAGGTGGCTCCGACACCGGGGAGCTGTTTTTT.

CDR3 sequence: CASSLGPGRTEAFF. The CDR3 nucleotides are TGTGCCAGCAGTTTAGGGCCCGGTAGGACTGAAGCTTTCTTT. The chain couples TRBV27 to TRBJ1-1, with D hard to call. The germline CDR1 and CDR2 sequences are MNHEY and SMNVEV (reference sequence). CDR3 length: 14 residues. V was trimmed by 2 bases and J by 5 bases, leaving 12 bases between them.

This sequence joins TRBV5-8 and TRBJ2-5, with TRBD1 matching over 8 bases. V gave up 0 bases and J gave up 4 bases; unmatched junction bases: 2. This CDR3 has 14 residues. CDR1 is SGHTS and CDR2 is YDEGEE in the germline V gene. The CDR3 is CASSLGTGGETQYF. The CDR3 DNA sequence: TGTGCCAGCAGCTTGGGAACAGGGGGAGAGACCCAGTACTTC.

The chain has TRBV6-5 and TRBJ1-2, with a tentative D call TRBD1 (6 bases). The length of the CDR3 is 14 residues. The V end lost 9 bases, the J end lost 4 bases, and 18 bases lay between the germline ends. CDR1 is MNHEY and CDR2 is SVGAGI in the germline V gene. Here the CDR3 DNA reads TGTGCCAGTAACCATTGGACAGCCAGCTATGGCTACACCTTC. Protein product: CASNHWTASYGYTF.

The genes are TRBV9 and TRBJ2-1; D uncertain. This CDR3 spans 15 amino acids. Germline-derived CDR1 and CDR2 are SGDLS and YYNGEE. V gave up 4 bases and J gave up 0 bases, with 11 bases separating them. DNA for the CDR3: TGTGCCAGCAGCTTAGGACGGAGCTCCTACAATGAGCAGTTCTTC. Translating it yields CASSLGRSSYNEQFF.

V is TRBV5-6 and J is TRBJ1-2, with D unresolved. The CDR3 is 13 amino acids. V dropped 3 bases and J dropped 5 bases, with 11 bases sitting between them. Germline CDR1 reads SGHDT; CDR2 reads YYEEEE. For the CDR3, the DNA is TGTGCCAGCAGCTCCACAACCGATTATGGCTACACCTTC. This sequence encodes CASSSTTDYGYTF.

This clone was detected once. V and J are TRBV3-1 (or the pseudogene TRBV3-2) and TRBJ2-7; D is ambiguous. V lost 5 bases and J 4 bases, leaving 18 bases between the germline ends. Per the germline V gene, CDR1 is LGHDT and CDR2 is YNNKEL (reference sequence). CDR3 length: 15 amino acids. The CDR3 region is CASSSIMVFGYEQYF. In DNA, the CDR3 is TGTGCCAGCAGCTCCATTATGGTCTTTGGGTACGAGCAGTACTTC.